This T cell receptor beta chain appears in the sequencing data of a study of immunodeficiency (dated by TCRdb to between 2018 and 2020). In the study overall: Repertoire analysis was performed to search for VDJ recombination defects and oligoclonality. Overall study outcomes, separate from this receptor: In entropy comparisons, n=3 (open circles) was shown for patients versus healthy controls, and a thymic development effect was only suggested as possible. Severe oligoclonality, judged by top-100 and total clonotype frequencies, was seen in patient CD8+ but not CD4+ T cells. CD4+ T cell V-J pairing and productive entropy appeared similar between patients and controls.

Genomic DNA was isolated using the QIAamp DNA Blood Mini Kit and then sent out for immunoSEQ repertoire analysis. Multiplex PCR was used to amplify CDR3 regions from a standard amount of genomic DNA template. PCR products were sequenced on an Illumina platform. Regarding the original processing steps: Alignment of sequences was done against a reference, and the V, D and J gene definitions came from IMGT. To eliminate PCR and sequencing errors, a nearest-neighbor clustering algorithm combined closely related sequences. V, D and J usage was examined in productive unique and total sequences using ImmunoSEQ Analyzer tools along with R version 3.6.1. The source is immuneACCESS, and TCRdb retained only in-frame sequences with V and J called. Part of the clones is not carried over; for the studies checked, unresolved V genes explain less than half of this, and the remainder is unexplained. Clonal size and the V and J genes are those of that table, whereas D and trimming came from the DNA. The sample records 3,000 to 4,000 clones, more than 75% of which are singletons. The biggest ten clones account for 3.5% to 4.5% of the sample.

CD3+CD4+ T cells were sorted from fresh PBMCs before TCR sequencing. The CDR3 sequence holds 15 residues, the cysteine and phenylalanine included. Here the CDR3 DNA is all that survives: 45 bases in frame from base 1. Deletion took 0 bases off V and 9 bases off J, with a span of 17 bases between the germline ends. Comments on this clone: Its target antigen remains unknown. Base qualities are not recorded, but no much larger clone differs from it by a single base.

The sequenced sample consisted of CD4+ T cells from blood. The V gene is TRBV23-1 and the J gene is TRBJ1-2; the D gene assignment is ambiguous. Being an ORF, TRBV23-1 has a function that is uncertain. The receptor's source is a human donor in good health. The DNA sequence follows: TGCGCCAGCAGTCAATCCTCTGGGTGGGGAATTTGCTACACCTTC. This yields the protein CASSQSSGWGICYTF.